This T cell receptor (beta chain) emerged from a study of T cell responses to AZD1222 COVID-19 vaccine. CDR1 MNHEY and CDR2 SVGAGI come from the germline V gene. Trimming shortened V by 7 bases and J by 8 bases, and 11 bases separated the two germline ends. CDR3 length equals 11 residues. This table comes from immunoSEQ multiplex PCR, and its TCRdb copy is limited to in-frame clones, with some not included. The sample includes around 140,000 clones, roughly 90% seen only once; the top ten take 6.3%. Regarding the study as a whole: Baseline seropositivity characterized only 5 to 7 AZD1222 recipients.

This clone was recorded only once. What it recognizes is unknown. The source material was peripheral blood, sampled on day 0 of AZD1222 vaccination. The chain employs TRBV6-5 and TRBJ1-2; D is uncertain. This TCR came from an adult in good health. CDR3 in amino acids: CASTLPSGYTF. The CDR3 region has the DNA TGTGCCAGCACCCTTCCTTCCGGCTACACCTTC.